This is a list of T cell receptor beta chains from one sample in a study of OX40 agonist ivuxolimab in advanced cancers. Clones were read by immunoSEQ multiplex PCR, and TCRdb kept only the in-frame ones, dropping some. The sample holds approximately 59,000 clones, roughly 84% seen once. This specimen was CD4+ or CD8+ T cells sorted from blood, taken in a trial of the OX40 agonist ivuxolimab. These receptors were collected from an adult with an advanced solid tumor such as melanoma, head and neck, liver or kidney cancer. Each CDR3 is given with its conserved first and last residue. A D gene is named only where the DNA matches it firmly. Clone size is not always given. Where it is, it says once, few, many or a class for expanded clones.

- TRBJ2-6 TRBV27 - TGTGCCAGCAGGCCCTCTGGGGCCAACGTCCTGACTTTC CASRPSGANVLTF
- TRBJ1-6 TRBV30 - TGTGCAACCCCTGAGGGCTCACCCCTCCACTTT CATPEGSPLHF
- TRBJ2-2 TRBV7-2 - TGTGCCAGCAGCTTAAGAGGGACGAGGACCGGGGAGCTGTTTTTT CASSLRGTRTGELFF
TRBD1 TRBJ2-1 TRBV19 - TGTGCCAGTAGTAACGGACAGGGTCTCGAGCAGTTCTTC CASSNGQGLEQFF
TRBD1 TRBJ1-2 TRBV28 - TGTGCCAGCAGTTTACTCTCAAAACGGACAGGAGGGGGCTACACCTTC CASSLLSKRTGGGYTF
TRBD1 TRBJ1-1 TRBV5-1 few TGCGCCAGCAGCTTGTCGGGACAGGGGGACACTGAAGCTTTCTTT CASSLSGQGDTEAFF
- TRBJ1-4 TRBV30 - TGTGCCTGGAGTGTAGGGGGAAGAGAAAAACTGTTTTTT CAWSVGGREKLFF
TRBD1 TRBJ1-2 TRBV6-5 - TGTGCCAGCAGGGGAGAGGGACAGGGGAACTATGGCTACACCTTC CASRGEGQGNYGYTF
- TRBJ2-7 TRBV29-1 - TGCAGCGTTGAAGAAACTGTAGGTTACGAGCAGTACTTC CSVEETVGYEQYF
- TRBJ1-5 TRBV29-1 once TGCAGCGCTAGACTGAAGAATCAGCCCCAGCATTTT CSARLKNQPQHF
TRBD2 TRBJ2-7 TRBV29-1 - TGCAGCGTTGTAACTGCGCGGGAGGGCCTAAACGAGCAGTACTTC CSVVTAREGLNEQYF
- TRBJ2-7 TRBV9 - TGTGCCAGCAGCGTAGAGCCTGATGGCTCCTACGAGCAGTACTTC CASSVEPDGSYEQYF
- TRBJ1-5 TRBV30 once TGTGCCTGGAAGGACTGGGGTGATCAGCCCCAGCATTTT CAWKDWGDQPQHF
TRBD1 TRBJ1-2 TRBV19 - TGTGCCAGTAGTATGCCGACAGGGCAGGGCTACACCTTC CASSMPTGQGYTF
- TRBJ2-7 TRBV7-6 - TGTGCCAGCAGCTTAGCACGGAGCTACGAGCAGTACTTC CASSLARSYEQYF
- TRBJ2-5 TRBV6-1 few TGTGCCAGCAGTGGCGGCGGGGCCGATCAAGAGACCCAGTACTTC CASSGGGADQETQYF
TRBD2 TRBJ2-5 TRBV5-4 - TGTGCCAGCAGCTCGCGACTAGCGGGGGTAGAGACCCAGTACTTC CASSSRLAGVETQYF
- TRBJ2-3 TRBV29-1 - TGCAGCGTGCGGCGGGGCACAGATACGCAGTATTTT CSVRRGTDTQYF
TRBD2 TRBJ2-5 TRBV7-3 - TGTGCCAGCAGCTTGATGGCGGGGGGGCCGGAGACCCAGTACTTC CASSLMAGGPETQYF
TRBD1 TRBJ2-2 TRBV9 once TGTGCCAGCAGTGGACAGGAAGCGAACACCGGGGAGCTGTTTTTT CASSGQEANTGELFF
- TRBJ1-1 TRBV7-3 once TGTGCCAGCAGCTTAAGGAGAAACACTGAAGCTTTCTTT CASSLRRNTEAFF
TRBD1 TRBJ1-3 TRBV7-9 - TGTGCCAGCAGCTTCGGACAGGCTCAAGGGGACACCATATATTTT CASSFGQAQGDTIYF
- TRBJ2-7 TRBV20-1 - TGCAGTGCTCATACAGACTACGAGCAGTACTTC CSAHTDYEQYF
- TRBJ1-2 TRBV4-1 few TGCGCCAGCAGCCAAGAACTAAGGGGCTTCTATGGCTACACCTTC CASSQELRGFYGYTF
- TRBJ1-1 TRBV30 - TGTGCCTGGAATTTTCGGTTAAACACTGAAGCTTTCTTT CAWNFRLNTEAFF
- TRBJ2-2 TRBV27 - TGTGCCAGCAGCCCGGGGTGGGACACCGGGGAGCTGTTTTTT CASSPGWDTGELFF
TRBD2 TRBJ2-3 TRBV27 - TGTGCCAGCACCCCCGGGACTAGCGGGAGAGGGGACACAGATACGCAGTATTTT CASTPGTSGRGDTDTQYF
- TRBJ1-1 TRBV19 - TGTGCCAGTAGTGTGCGGTTTGGAGCTTTCTTT CASSVRFGAFF
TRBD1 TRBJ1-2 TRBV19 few TGTGCCAGTACCACGTGGGGACAGGACAACTATGGCTACACCTTC CASTTWGQDNYGYTF
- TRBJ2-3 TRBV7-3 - TGTGCCAGCAGCTCGCGCCCGGGCGTGGGCACAGATACGCAGTATTTT CASSSRPGVGTDTQYF
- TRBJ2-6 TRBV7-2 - TGTGCCAGCAGCTTAGAAGCTGGGGCCAACGTCCTGACTTTC CASSLEAGANVLTF
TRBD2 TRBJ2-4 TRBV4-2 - TGTGCCAGCAGCCAAGATTGGACTAGCGGGAGGGGAAAAAACATTCAGTACTTC CASSQDWTSGRGKNIQYF
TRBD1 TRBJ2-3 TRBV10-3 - TGTGCCATCAGTGGACCGGACAGGGGCACAGATACGCAGTATTTT CAISGPDRGTDTQYF
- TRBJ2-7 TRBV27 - TGTGCCAGCAGTAACCCCCGAGGGGGGGCTTACGAGCAGTACTTC CASSNPRGGAYEQYF
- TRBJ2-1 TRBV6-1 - TGTGCCAGCAGTGAAGCGGGGGGTCCCAATGAGCAGTTCTTC CASSEAGGPNEQFF
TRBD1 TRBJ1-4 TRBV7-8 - TGTGCCAGCAGCTTAGAAGGGGGCGCCGGAAAACTGTTTTTT CASSLEGGAGKLFF
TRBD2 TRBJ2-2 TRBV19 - TGTGCCAGTAGTATAAGACGGGGGGGCCCCGCCGGGGAGCTGTTTTTT CASSIRRGGPAGELFF
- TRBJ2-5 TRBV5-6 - TGTGCCAGCAGCTACTCCGGCGAAGAGACCCAGTACTTC CASSYSGEETQYF
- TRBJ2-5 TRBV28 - TGTGCCAGCAGTTCCCGAAGAGGCCAAGAGACCCAGTACTTC CASSSRRGQETQYF
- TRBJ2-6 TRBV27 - TGTGCCAGCAGTCCCCTTGGGGCTGGGGCCAACGTCCTGACTTTC CASSPLGAGANVLTF
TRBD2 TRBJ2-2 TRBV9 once TGTGCCAGCAGCGTATCAGGCGGGAGGCGGTACACCGGGGAGCTGTTTTTT CASSVSGGRRYTGELFF